What follows describes a single T cell receptor (beta chain). There is no known antigen for this receptor. No base quality values were provided; no much bigger clone lies one nucleotide off. These data are taken from a study of CD8+ T cells in alopecia areata (dated by TCRdb to 2016 to 2019). Regarding the study in general: Treated patients were enrolled in an open-label pilot trial of oral tofacitinib, 5 to 10 mg twice daily, for moderate-to-severe alopecia areata. Tofacitinib was given for 6 to 18 months, followed by 6 months of follow-up off drug to assess delayed response and recurrence. Disease severity in treated patients was measured with the SALT score, which quantifies the percentage of affected scalp surface area. High-throughput TCRbeta sequencing was used to examine T cell clonal expansion in alopecia areata in both the C3H/HeJ mouse model and human patients. Scalp tissue and sorted CD4+ and CD8+ peripheral blood T cells from patchy and totalis/universalis alopecia areata patients and from healthy controls were covered by human TCRbeta sequencing. Tofacitinib-treated patients had biopsies at baseline and at 4 and 24 weeks of treatment, with a later scalp biopsy in several patients. Scalp clonality was compared among normal scalp (n=4), patchy alopecia areata scalp (n=8), and alopecia totalis/universalis scalp (n=8). RNA was extracted with the PAXgene miRNA kit for fixed scalp, the miRNeasy kit for PBMCs, and the RNeasy kit for mouse skin. TCRbeta CDR3 regions were amplified by immunoSEQ multiplex PCR using 35 Vbeta forward and 13 Jbeta reverse primers.

Per the publication, the treatment or condition label means: oral pan-JAK inhibitor, 5-10 mg twice daily. From alopecia areata patients, peripheral blood was collected along with lesional scalp punch biopsies. PBMCs were separated by density centrifugation and stained for CD3, CD4 and CD8, after which CD4+ and CD8+ T cells were sorted on a FACSAria. Overall study outcomes, separate from this receptor: Because the treated cohort was small and had just a single nonresponder, larger studies are needed to establish links between baseline CD8+ expansion and response. With tofacitinib, both scalp clonality and the number of expanded CD8+ clones among the top 100 scalp clones went down significantly. Scalp TCR repertoire analysis is complicated because resident alphabeta T cells in normal human skin are also sequenced, whereas mouse skin is dominated by gammadelta T cells. Shared TCR sequences between patients were less evident than in mice, which may be partly attributable to HLA diversity in the patient population. Many expanded lesional clones persisted in scalp and blood during tofacitinib treatment, which may partly explain relapse after stopping treatment. Lesional scalp, especially in alopecia totalis/universalis, showed higher clonality and more expanded CD8+ clones than normal scalp, suggesting antigenic drive.

The library was made by the immunoSEQ multiplex PCR assay. To provide template for TCR sequencing, every sample had RNA extracted and reverse transcribed into cDNA. SuperScript III was used for first-strand cDNA synthesis, primed with a 2:1 mix of oligo-dT and random hexamers. A synthetic immune receptor repertoire was used to assess amplification bias, and residual bias was removed computationally. In the authors' own workflow: Raw reads were preprocessed to remove errors, and CDR3 was defined by IMGT conventions from the conserved cysteine to phenylalanine. To get clonality, Shannon entropy was normalized by log2 of the number of productive unique TCRs and the result was subtracted from 1. Whether scalp clones were CD4 or CD8 was inferred by matching scalp TCRbeta sequences against CD4 and CD8 repertoires sorted from blood. TCRdb mirrors the immuneACCESS table, restricted to in-frame sequences. Some clones are absent from its copies; in checked studies, under half trace to an unresolved V gene, and the reason for the others is unknown. D and trimming were read from the DNA, whereas the V and J calls and clone size are those reported in that table. Counted in this sample were around 300,000 clones; 60% of them appeared once. The ten biggest clones cover 0.8% to 1% of the sample.

The CDR3 covers 14 residues, taking in both the cysteine and the phenylalanine. Only the CDR3 region is kept as DNA, spanning 42 bases read in frame from base 1. CDR1 and CDR2 are read off the germline V gene as SNHLY and FYNNEI. Trimming takes 1 base from V and 2 bases from J, and the germline ends sit 9 bases apart. The material was CD4+ T cells sorted from blood, obtained at week 52, from a patient treated with tofacitinib. This clonotype was obtained from a human donor with alopecia areata. Recombination connected TRBV2 to TRBJ2-7, with no reliable assignment of the D segment. The bases read TGTGCCAGCAGTGAAGATAGCACACCCTACGAGCAGTACTTC. This sequence encodes CASSEDSTPYEQYF.